Ten or more counts support the clone carrying this T cell receptor (beta chain). The antigen remains undetermined. This entry is derived from a study of spatial heterogeneity in lung cancer. Study context: Alpha-chain sequences were consistently detected in smaller numbers than beta-chain sequences. Every unique TCR and UMI combination, on average, appeared more than ten times in raw reads.

Carried by each TCR cDNA molecule was a unique molecular identifier. One entry per CDR3 protein, called by TCRdb with MiXCR from the 5' RACE reads. This table has around 110,000 distinct CDR3 sequences, 9.5% to 15% appearing once. Findings of the study overall: Ubiquitous, expanded tumor-derived TCRs were more frequently observed in blood at resection than at follow-up.

This CDR3 is built from 15 residues. CDR1 and CDR2 from the germline V gene are MGHRA and YSYEKL. Trimming cost V 0 bases and J 8 bases, with 13 bases left between them. Time point: blood at routine non-recurrence follow-up after resection. Unsorted samples of tumor, nontumor lung or frozen PBMC had their whole RNA sequenced. The TCR originated in a male donor with early-stage non-small cell lung cancer. V usage is TRBV4-1 and J usage is TRBJ1-4; no firm D call. Sequenced here: PBMCs, sampled at follow-up. The CDR3 here is CASSQDVGNWEKLFF. The DNA for the CDR3 is TGCGCCAGCAGCCAAGATGTGGGGAATTGGGAAAAACTGTTTTTT.